What follows describes a single T cell receptor beta chain. What it binds is unknown. These data originate in a study of T cell repertoires in cytomegalovirus infection. The overall study: Indications of both CMV infection and matching HLA type were provided by public TCR beta signatures. Whole-study findings and limits: Clonotype analysis showed dominance of the ex vivo response by HLA-C-restricted CMV-specific TCR beta clonotypes. Individuals carrying CMV plus the relevant HLA were identified by cumulative frequency of public TCR beta families.

In TCRdb, the reads were re-called with MiXCR into one record per CDR3 protein. In the table there are about 530,000 distinct CDR3 sequences, less than 30% of which are singletons. V shed 0 bases, J shed 3 bases, and the junction held 7 bases outside the gene matches. The CDR3 totals 17 residues. The germline gives CDR1 SGDLS, CDR2 YYNGEE. The TCR was taken from a human donor in good health (CMV status not recorded). Some clones in this sample may be carry-over from other donors' samples. J is TRBJ2-1 and V is TRBV9; the match to TRBD2 covers 9 bases. The sequenced material came from PBMCs. The CDR3 nucleotides read TGTGCCAGCAGCGTAGATCAGCGGGAGGTGGTCTACAATGAGCAGTTCTTC. Amino acids: CASSVDQREVVYNEQFF.